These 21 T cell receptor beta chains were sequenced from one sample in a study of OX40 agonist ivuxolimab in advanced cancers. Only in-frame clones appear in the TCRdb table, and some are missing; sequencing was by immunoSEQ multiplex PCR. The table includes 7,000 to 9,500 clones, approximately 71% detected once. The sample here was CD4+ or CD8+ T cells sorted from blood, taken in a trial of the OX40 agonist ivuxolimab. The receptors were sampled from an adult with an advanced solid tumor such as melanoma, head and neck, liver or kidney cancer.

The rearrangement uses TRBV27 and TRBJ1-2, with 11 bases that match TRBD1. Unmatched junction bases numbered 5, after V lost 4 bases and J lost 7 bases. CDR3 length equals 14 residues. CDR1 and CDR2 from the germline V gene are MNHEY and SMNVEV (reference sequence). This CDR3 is CASSSRDRGVGYTF. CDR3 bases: TGTGCCAGCAGTTCGAGGGACAGGGGGGTTGGCTACACCTTC.

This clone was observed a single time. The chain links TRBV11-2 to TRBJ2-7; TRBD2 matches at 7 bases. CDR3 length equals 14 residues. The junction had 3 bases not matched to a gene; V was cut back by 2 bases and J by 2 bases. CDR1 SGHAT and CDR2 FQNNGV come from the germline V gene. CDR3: CASSLIGGTYEQYF. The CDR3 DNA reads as TGTGCCAGCAGCTTAATCGGGGGGACCTACGAGCAGTACTTC.

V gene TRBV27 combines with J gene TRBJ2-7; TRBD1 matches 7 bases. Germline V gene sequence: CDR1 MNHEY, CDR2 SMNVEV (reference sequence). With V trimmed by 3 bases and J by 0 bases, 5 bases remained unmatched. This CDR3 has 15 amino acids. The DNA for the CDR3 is TGTGCCAGCAGTTTTTACGGGACAGCCTCCTACGAGCAGTACTTC. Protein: CASSFYGTASYEQYF.

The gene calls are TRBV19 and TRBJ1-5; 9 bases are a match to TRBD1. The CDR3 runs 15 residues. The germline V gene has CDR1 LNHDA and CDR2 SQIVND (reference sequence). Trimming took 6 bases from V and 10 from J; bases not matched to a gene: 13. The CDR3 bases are TGTGCCAGTAGCCTAACCGGGACAGGGTATGAACCCCAGCATTTT. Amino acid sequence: CASSLTGTGYEPQHF.

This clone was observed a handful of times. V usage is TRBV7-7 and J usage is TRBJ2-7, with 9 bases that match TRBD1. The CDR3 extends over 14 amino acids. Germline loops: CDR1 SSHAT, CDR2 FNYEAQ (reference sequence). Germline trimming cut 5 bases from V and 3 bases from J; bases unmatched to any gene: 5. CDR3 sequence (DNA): TGTGCCAGCAGCGGGGACAGGGAGCTCTACGAGCAGTACTTC. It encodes CASSGDRELYEQYF.

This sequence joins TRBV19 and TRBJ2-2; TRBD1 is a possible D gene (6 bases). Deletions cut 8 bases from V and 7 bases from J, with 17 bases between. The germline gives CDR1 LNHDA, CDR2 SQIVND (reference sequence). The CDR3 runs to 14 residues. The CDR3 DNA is TGTGCCAGTCCACGCCCAGGGGATAACGGGGAGCTGTTTTTT. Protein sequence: CASPRPGDNGELFF.

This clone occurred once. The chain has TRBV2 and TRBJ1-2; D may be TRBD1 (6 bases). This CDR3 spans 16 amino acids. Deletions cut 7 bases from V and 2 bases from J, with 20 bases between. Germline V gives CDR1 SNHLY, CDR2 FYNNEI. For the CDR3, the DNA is TGTGCCAGCATGGTCTCTACCGGGACACCAAACTATGGCTACACCTTC. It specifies CASMVSTGTPNYGYTF.

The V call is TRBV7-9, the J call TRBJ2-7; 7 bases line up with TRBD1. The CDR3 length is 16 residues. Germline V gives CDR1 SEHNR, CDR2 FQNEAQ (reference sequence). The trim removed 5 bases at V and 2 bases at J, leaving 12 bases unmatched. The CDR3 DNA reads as TGTGCCAGCAGCCTACTAACTTGGGACAGACCCTACGAGCAGTACTTC. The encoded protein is CASSLLTWDRPYEQYF.

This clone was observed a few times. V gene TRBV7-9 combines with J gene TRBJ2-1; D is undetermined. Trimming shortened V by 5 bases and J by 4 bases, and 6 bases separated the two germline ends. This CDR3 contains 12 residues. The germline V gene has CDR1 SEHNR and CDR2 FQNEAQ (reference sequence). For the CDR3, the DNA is TGTGCCAGCAGCCGATCGTACAATGAGCAGTTCTTC. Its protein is CASSRSYNEQFF.

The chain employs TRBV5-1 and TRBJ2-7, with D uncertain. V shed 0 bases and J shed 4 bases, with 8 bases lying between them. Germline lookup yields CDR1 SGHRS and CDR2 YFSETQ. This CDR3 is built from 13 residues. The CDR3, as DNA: TGCGCCAGCAGCTTGGGGGCCCTATACGAGCAGTACTTC. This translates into CASSLGALYEQYF.

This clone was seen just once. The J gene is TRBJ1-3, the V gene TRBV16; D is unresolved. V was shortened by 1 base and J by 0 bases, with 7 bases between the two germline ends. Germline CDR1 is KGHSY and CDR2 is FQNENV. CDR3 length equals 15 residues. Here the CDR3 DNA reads TGTGCCAGCAGCCAATTGGGCAGCTCTGGAAACACCATATATTTT. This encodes CASSQLGSSGNTIYF. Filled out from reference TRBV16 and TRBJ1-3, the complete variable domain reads GEEVAQTPKHLVRGEGQKAKLYCAPIKGHSYVFWYQQVLKNEFKFLISFQNENVFDETGMPKERFSAKCLPNSPCSLEIQATKLEDSAVYFCASSQLGSSGNTIYFGEGSWLTVV.

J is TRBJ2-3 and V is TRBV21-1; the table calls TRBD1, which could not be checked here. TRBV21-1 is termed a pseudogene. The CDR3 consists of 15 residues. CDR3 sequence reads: CASSLTGMRGDTQYF. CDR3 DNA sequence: TGTGCCAGCAGCTTGACAGGGATGAGGGGAGATACGCAGTATTTT.

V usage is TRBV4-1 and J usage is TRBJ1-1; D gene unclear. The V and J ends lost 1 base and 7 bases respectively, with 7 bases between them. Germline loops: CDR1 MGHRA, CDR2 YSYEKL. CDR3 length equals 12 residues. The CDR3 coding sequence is TGCGCCAGCAGCCAAGGTGCCAATGAAGCTTTCTTT. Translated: CASSQGANEAFF.

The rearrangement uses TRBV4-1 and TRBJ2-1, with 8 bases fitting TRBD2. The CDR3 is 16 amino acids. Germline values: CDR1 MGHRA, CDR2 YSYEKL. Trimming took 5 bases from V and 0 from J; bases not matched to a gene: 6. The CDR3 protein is CASSVLAGSSYNEQFF. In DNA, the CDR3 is TGCGCCAGCAGCGTTTTAGCGGGGAGCTCCTACAATGAGCAGTTCTTC.

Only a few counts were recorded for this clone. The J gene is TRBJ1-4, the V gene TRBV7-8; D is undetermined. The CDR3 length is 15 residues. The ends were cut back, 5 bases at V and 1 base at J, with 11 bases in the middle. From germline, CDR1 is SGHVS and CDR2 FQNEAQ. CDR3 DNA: TGTGCCAGCAGCCCCCTGGGAGGAACTAATGAAAAACTGTTTTTT. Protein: CASSPLGGTNEKLFF. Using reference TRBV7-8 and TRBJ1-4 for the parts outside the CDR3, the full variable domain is GAGVSQSPRYKVAKRGQDVALRCDPISGHVSLFWYQQALGQGPEFLTYFQNEAQLDKSGLPSDRFFAERPEGSVSTLKIQRTQQEDSAVYLCASSPLGGTNEKLFFGSGTQLSVL.

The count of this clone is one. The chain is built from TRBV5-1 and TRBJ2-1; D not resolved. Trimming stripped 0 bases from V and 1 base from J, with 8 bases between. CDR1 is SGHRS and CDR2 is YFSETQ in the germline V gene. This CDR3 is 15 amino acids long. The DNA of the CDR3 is TGCGCCAGCAGCTTGGAACGGAGATCCTACAATGAGCAGTTCTTC. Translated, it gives CASSLERRSYNEQFF.

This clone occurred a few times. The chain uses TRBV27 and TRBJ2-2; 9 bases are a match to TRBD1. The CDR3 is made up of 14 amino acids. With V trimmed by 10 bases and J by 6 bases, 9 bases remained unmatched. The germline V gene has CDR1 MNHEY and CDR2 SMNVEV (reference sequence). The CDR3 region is CATGTGGSAGELFF. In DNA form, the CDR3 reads TGTGCCACTGGTACAGGGGGCTCGGCCGGGGAGCTGTTTTTT.

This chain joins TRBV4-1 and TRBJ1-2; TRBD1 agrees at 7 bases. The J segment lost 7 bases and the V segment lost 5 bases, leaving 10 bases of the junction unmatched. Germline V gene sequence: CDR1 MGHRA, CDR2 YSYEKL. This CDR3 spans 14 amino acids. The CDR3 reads CASSTTQGPGGYTF. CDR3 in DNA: TGCGCCAGCAGCACAACACAGGGGCCTGGTGGCTACACCTTC.

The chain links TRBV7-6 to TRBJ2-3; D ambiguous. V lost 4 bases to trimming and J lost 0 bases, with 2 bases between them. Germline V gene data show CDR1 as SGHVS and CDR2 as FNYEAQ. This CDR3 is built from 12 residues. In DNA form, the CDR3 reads TGTGCCAGCAGCTCTAGCACAGATACGCAGTATTTT. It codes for CASSSSTDTQYF.

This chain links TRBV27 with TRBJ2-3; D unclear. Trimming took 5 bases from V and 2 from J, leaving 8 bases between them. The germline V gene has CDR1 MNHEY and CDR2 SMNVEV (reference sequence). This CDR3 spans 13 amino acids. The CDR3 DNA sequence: TGTGCCAGCAGTGAGCCTTTCACAGATACGCAGTATTTT. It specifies CASSEPFTDTQYF.

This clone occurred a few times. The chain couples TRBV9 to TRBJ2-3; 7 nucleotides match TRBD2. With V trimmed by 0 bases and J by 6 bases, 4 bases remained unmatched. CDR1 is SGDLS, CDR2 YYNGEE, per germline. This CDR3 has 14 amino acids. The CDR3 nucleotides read TGTGCCAGCAGCGTAGGGGACTACCGGGATACGCAGTATTTT. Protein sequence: CASSVGDYRDTQYF. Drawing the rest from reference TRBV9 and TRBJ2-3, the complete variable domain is DSGVTQTPKHLITATGQRVTLRCSPRSGDLSVYWYQQSLDQGLQFLIQYYNGEERAKGNILERFSAQQFPDLHSELNLSSLELGDSALYFCASSVGDYRDTQYFGPGTRLTVL.